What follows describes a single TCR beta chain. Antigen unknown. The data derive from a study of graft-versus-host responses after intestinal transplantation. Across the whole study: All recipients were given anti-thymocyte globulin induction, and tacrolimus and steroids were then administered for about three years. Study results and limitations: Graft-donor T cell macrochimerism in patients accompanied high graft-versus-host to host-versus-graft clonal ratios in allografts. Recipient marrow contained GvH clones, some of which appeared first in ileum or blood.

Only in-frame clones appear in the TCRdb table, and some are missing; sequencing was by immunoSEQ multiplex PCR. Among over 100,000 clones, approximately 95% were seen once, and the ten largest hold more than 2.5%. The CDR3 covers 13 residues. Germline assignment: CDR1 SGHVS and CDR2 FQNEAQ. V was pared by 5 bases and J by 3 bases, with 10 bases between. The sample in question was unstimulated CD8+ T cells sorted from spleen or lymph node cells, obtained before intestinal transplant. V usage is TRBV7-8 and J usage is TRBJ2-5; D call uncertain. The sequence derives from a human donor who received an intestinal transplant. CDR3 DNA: TGTGCCAGCAGCCCTCCCCAGAAAGAGACCCAGTACTTC. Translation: CASSPPQKETQYF.